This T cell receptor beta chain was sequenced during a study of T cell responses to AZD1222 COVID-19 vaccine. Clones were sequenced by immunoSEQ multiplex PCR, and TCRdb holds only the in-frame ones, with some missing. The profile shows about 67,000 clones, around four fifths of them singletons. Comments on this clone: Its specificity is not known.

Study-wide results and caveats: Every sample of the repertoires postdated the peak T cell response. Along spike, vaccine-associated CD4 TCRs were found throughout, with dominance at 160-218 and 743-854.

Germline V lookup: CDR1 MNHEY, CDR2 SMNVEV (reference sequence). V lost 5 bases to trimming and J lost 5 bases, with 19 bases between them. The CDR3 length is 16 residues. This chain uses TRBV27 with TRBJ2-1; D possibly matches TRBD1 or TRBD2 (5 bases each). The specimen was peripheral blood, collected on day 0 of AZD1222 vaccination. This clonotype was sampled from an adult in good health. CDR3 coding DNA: TGTGCCAGCAGTCCCCTCCCGGGGCGGAGCCACAATGAGCAGTTCTTC. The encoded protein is CASSPLPGRSHNEQFF.